Below are 23 T cell receptor beta chains sequenced from a single sample in a study of blood T cell repertoires in COVID-19. The method was immunoSEQ multiplex PCR; TCRdb's version includes in-frame clones alone and lacks a portion of them. The table shows about 190,000 clones, with approximately 80% occurring only once. The sample was peripheral blood. These receptors were collected from a man aged 50-59 years who had recovered from COVID-19.

The rearrangement joins TRBV7-2 to TRBJ1-4; D may be TRBD1 (6 bases). Germline CDR1 and CDR2: SGHTA and FQGNSA. Trimming left V 1 base short and J 3 bases short, with 12 bases between. CDR3 length: 16 amino acids. CDR3 protein: CASSLGGGFSNEKLFF. CDR3 DNA: TGTGCCAGCAGCTTAGGGGGGGGCTTTTCTAATGAAAAACTGTTTTTT. Full variable domain (remainder filled in from reference TRBV7-2 and TRBJ1-4): GAGVSQSPSNKVTEKGKDVELRCDPISGHTALYWYRQSLGQGLEFLIYFQGNSAPDKSGLPSDRFSAERTGGSVSTLTIQRTQQEDSAVYLCASSLGGGFSNEKLFFGSGTQLSVL.

The chain carries TRBV15 and TRBJ2-5; 14 bases are shared with TRBD2. The CDR3 contains 15 residues. Germline lookup yields CDR1 LNHNV and CDR2 YYDKDF (reference sequence). After removal of 3 bases from V and 5 bases from J, the junction contained 2 bases not matched to a gene. In nucleotides, the CDR3 is TGTGCCACCAGCAGGAGGACTAGCGGGAGGGAGACCCAGTACTTC. Translated, it gives CATSRRTSGRETQYF. Variable domain in full (rest from reference TRBV15 and TRBJ2-5): DAMVIQNPRYQVTQFGKPVTLSCSQTLNHNVMYWYQQKSSQAPKLLFHYYDKDFNNEADTPDNFQSRRPNTSFCFLDIRSPGLGDTAMYLCATSRRTSGRETQYFGPGTRLLVL.

The genes are TRBV13 and TRBJ2-1; TRBD2 agrees at 15 bases. Losses at the gene ends were 10 bases for V and 1 base for J; bases not matched to a gene: 11. The CDR3 loop spans 18 amino acids. Germline-derived CDR1 and CDR2 are PRHDT and FYEKMQ (reference sequence). Here the CDR3 DNA reads TGTGCCACGCAAAGGGGACTAGCGGGAGGTTGGTCCTACAATGAGCAGTTCTTC. Amino acids: CATQRGLAGGWSYNEQFF.

The rearrangement uses TRBV29-1 and TRBJ1-1; 7 bases are a match to TRBD1. From germline, CDR1 is SQVTM and CDR2 ANQGSEA. The CDR3 spans 13 residues. With 5 bases clipped from V and 2 bases from J, the junction kept 5 bases outside the gene matches. This CDR3 is CSVTTGFNTEAFF. CDR3 in DNA: TGCAGCGTTACGACAGGGTTCAACACTGAAGCTTTCTTT.

This clone was seen a few times. The chain has TRBV7-8 and TRBJ1-5; D perhaps matches TRBD1 (6 bases). The CDR3 is 14 amino acids. V was clipped by 4 bases and J by 4 bases, with 11 bases between them. Germline-derived CDR1 and CDR2 are SGHVS and FQNEAQ. CDR3 sequence reads: CASSSQGLNQPQHF. CDR3 in DNA: TGTGCCAGCAGCTCACAGGGTTTGAATCAGCCCCAGCATTTT.

The chain employs TRBV9 and TRBJ2-3, with D perhaps matching TRBD2 (5 bases). From germline, CDR1 is SGDLS and CDR2 YYNGEE. The CDR3 extends over 15 amino acids. The V end was cut by 4 bases, the J end by 5 bases, with 17 bases between. The DNA for the CDR3 is TGTGCCAGCAGCCCTCGGACTGGGCTTGGAGATACGCAGTATTTT. This sequence encodes CASSPRTGLGDTQYF.

The V gene is TRBV30, the J gene TRBJ1-6, with D tentatively TRBD1 (5 bases). The CDR3 contains 16 residues. Between the trimmed V and J ends, which lost 2 bases and 7 bases, there was a span of 18 bases. Germline V gene data show CDR1 as GTSNPN and CDR2 as SVGIG (reference sequence). The CDR3 spells CAWSLGGASINSPLHF. The CDR3 DNA follows: TGTGCCTGGAGTCTCGGAGGGGCCTCAATCAATTCACCCCTCCACTTT.

The chain is built from TRBV27 and TRBJ1-5; the D gene is possibly TRBD1 (5 bases). V lost 2 bases and J 9 bases, leaving 23 bases between the germline ends. Germline-derived CDR1 and CDR2 are MNHEY and SMNVEV (reference sequence). CDR3 length equals 17 residues. The CDR3 DNA reads TGTGCCAGCAGTTTAAAGTCCGGGGGTTCTTGGGTTCGGCCCCAGCATTTT. As protein: CASSLKSGGSWVRPQHF.

V usage is TRBV7-2 and J usage is TRBJ2-3; 10 nucleotides line up with TRBD2. J lost 5 bases, V lost 3 bases, and 8 bases had no gene match. There are 16 residues in the CDR3. Looked up from germline, CDR1 is SGHTA and CDR2 is FQGNSA. CDR3 bases: TGTGCCAGCAGCTTCGGGGTAGCGGGAGGTATAGATACGCAGTATTTT. It encodes CASSFGVAGGIDTQYF.

This clone has just a few counts. The chain combines TRBV3-1 (or the pseudogene TRBV3-2) with TRBJ1-1, with TRBD1 as a possible D gene (5 bases). Trimming shortened V by 5 bases and J by 8 bases, and 12 bases separated the two germline ends. This CDR3 region has 12 residues. Per germline, CDR1 LGHDT and CDR2 YNNKEL (reference sequence). The CDR3 DNA reads TGTGCCAGCAGCGAAGCCGACAGCGAAGCTTTCTTT. It yields the protein CASSEADSEAFF.

This sequence joins TRBV29-1 and TRBJ1-5; 9 bases are a match to TRBD1. The CDR3 sequence is 17 residues long. Germline assignment: CDR1 SQVTM and CDR2 ANQGSEA. DNA for the CDR3: TGCAGGGGGGAACCGACGGGACAGGGTCAGGAATGTCAGCCCCAGCATTTT. Encoded protein: CRGEPTGQGQECQPQHF.

The chain is built from TRBV5-1 and TRBJ2-3; 7 nucleotides match TRBD2. CDR1 SGHRS and CDR2 YFSETQ come from the germline V gene. This CDR3 comprises 16 residues. V shed 0 bases and J 2 bases; nucleotides not matched to a gene: 6. CDR3 loop: CASSLGGSSNTDTQYF. The CDR3 bases are TGCGCCAGCAGCTTGGGCGGGAGTAGTAACACAGATACGCAGTATTTT.

As concerns this clone: One end of the junction varies from germline; a read error may be responsible. The J gene is TRBJ1-2, the V gene TRBV28, with no clear D. The CDR3 runs to 12 residues. Per germline, CDR1 MDHEN and CDR2 SYDVKM. The CDR3 DNA reads TGTGCCAGCAGTTTAAGGCGGGGATTGAAATTCTTC. The encoded protein is CASSLRRGLKFF.

The V call is TRBV5-5, the J call TRBJ2-5; tentatively, D is TRBD2 (6 bases). Germline CDR1 SGHKS, CDR2 YYEKEE (reference sequence). CDR3 length equals 15 residues. Deletions cut 4 bases from V and 5 bases from J, with 18 bases between. CDR3 sequence: CASSPLSGRGETQYF. The CDR3 DNA is TGTGCCAGCAGCCCTCTTAGCGGAAGAGGGGAGACCCAGTACTTC.

The V and J genes are TRBV7-2 and TRBJ2-5, with 7 bases aligning to TRBD2. This CDR3 comprises 15 residues. Germline assignment: CDR1 SGHTA and CDR2 FQGNSA. The V segment lost 1 base and the J segment 4 bases; nucleotides outside the gene matches: 6. DNA for the CDR3: TGTGCCAGCAGCTTAGTAGCGGGCCTAGGAGAGACCCAGTACTTC. Residues: CASSLVAGLGETQYF.

This chain joins TRBV7-2 and TRBJ1-6; TRBD1 agrees at 7 bases. Trimming took 6 bases from V and 0 from J; bases not matched to a gene: 5. Germline V gene sequence: CDR1 SGHTA, CDR2 FQGNSA. The CDR3 contains 16 residues. Written as DNA, the CDR3 is TGTGCCAGCAGAAGGGGGCCGAGCTCCTATAATTCACCCCTCCACTTT. This gives the protein CASRRGPSSYNSPLHF.

The chain links TRBV6-6 to TRBJ2-2; 7 bases agree with TRBD1. This CDR3 is built from 16 residues. With V trimmed by 0 bases and J by 7 bases, 8 bases remained unmatched. The germline gives CDR1 MNHNY, CDR2 SVGAGI (reference sequence). CDR3 residues: CASSYSYRGAVGELFF. The CDR3 DNA is TGTGCCAGCAGTTACTCGTACAGGGGAGCGGTCGGGGAGCTGTTTTTT.

This clone was seen only a few times. V is TRBV28 and J is TRBJ2-7, with 9 positions matching TRBD1. Germline trimming cut 2 bases from V and 5 bases from J; bases unmatched to any gene: 7. This CDR3 region has 15 residues. Germline V CDR1 and CDR2: MDHEN, SYDVKM. CDR3 in amino acids: CASSLPGTGKNEQYF. CDR3 bases: TGTGCCAGCAGTTTACCCGGGACAGGGAAAAACGAGCAGTACTTC.

This clone has only one observation. The chain couples TRBV27 to TRBJ2-1; TRBD1 agrees at 7 bases. The CDR3 has 15 amino acids. Germline V gives CDR1 MNHEY, CDR2 SMNVEV (reference sequence). Trimming removed 7 bases from V and 13 bases from J; junction bases left unmatched: 19. This chain's CDR3 is CASTPTDGTVLIQFF. The CDR3 region has the DNA TGTGCCAGCACCCCAACTGATGGGACAGTGCTAATTCAGTTCTTC.

V gene TRBV19 combines with J gene TRBJ2-7, with TRBD2 as a possible D gene (6 bases). Per germline, CDR1 LNHDA and CDR2 SQIVND (reference sequence). V was clipped by 5 bases and J by 0 bases, with 11 bases between them. The CDR3 sequence is 14 residues long. This CDR3 reads CASSREHSSYEQYF. The CDR3 DNA is TGTGCCAGTAGTCGGGAGCACAGCTCCTACGAGCAGTACTTC.

The chain joins TRBV10-3 to TRBJ1-1; maybe TRBD1 (5 bases). The germline CDR1 and CDR2 sequences are ENHRY and SYGVKD. This CDR3 is built from 12 residues. V was cut by 8 bases and J by 8 bases, with 15 bases left in between. In nucleotides, the CDR3 is TGTGCCATCGGCCGTTCGGGGGTCGAAGCTTTCTTT. This encodes CAIGRSGVEAFF.

V gene TRBV4-1 combines with J gene TRBJ1-2, with D possibly being TRBD1 (6 bases). The length of the CDR3 is 16 residues. V lost 5 bases and J lost 3, with 19 bases in between. Per germline, CDR1 MGHRA and CDR2 YSYEKL. DNA for the CDR3: TGCGCCAGCAGCGTAGAGCCAGGGGATAGGGACTATGGCTACACCTTC. Protein product: CASSVEPGDRDYGYTF.

The sample holds one count of this clone. The V and J genes are TRBV11-2 and TRBJ2-1, with D tentatively TRBD2 (6 bases). Germline CDR1 reads SGHAT; CDR2 reads FQNNGV. CDR3 size: 14 residues. V lost 5 bases to trimming and J lost 4 bases, with 12 bases between them. CDR3 bases: TGTGCCAGCAGCCAGGACTATACTTACAATGAGCAGTTCTTC. It yields the protein CASSQDYTYNEQFF.